These 15 T cell receptor beta chains share one sample of origin, sequenced in a study of monozygotic twins with cystic fibrosis. Profiled with immunoSEQ multiplex PCR; TCRdb holds only in-frame clones, not every one. This table has about 10,000 clones, around 95% appearing once. The sample was blood. All receptors derive from a boy younger than 18 with cystic fibrosis.

The CDR3 sequence: CASSLFTPNTDTQYF. CDR3 bases: TGTGCCAGCAGCCTTTTTACCCCTAACACAGATACGCAGTATTTT. The rearrangement joins TRBV13 to TRBJ2-3; D uncertain. This CDR3 comprises 15 residues. Per germline, CDR1 PRHDT and CDR2 FYEKMQ (reference sequence). V gave up 5 bases and J gave up 2 bases, with 14 bases separating them.

This chain links TRBV7-9 with TRBJ1-2; D remains unclear. V lost 5 bases and J 0 bases, leaving 10 bases between the germline ends. Germline CDR1 and CDR2: SEHNR and FQNEAQ (reference sequence). The CDR3 length is 14 residues. CDR3 DNA: TGTGCCAGCAGCGCCTGGACTGCTAACTATGGCTACACCTTC. Translated, it gives CASSAWTANYGYTF. The variable domain in full, with the rest retrieved from reference TRBV7-9 and TRBJ1-2, is DTGVSQNPRHKITKRGQNVTFRCDPISEHNRLYWYRQTLGQGPEFLTYFQNEAQLEKSRLLSDRFSAERPKGSFSTLEIQRTEQGDSAMYLCASSAWTANYGYTFGSGTRLTVV.

This rearrangement joins TRBV28 to TRBJ1-2; 7 nucleotides align to TRBD1. Germline CDR1 is MDHEN and CDR2 is SYDVKM. This CDR3 has 15 residues. The V and J ends lost 2 bases and 0 bases, in that order; junction bases with no gene match: 3. The CDR3 sequence is CASSLRGPANYGYTF. Written as DNA, the CDR3 is TGTGCCAGCAGTTTAAGGGGGCCGGCTAACTATGGCTACACCTTC.

This clone was recorded only once. CDR3 region: CASKMGRSTDTQYF. The CDR3 DNA reads as TGCGCCAGCAAGATGGGCCGGAGCACAGATACGCAGTATTTT. This chain uses TRBV4-1 with TRBJ2-3; no reliable D call. The CDR3 covers 14 residues. Germline CDR1 reads MGHRA; CDR2 reads YSYEKL. V shed 7 bases and J shed 0 bases, with 11 bases lying between them.

The V gene is TRBV2, the J gene TRBJ2-4; D gene uncertain. In germline, CDR1 is SNHLY, CDR2 FYNNEI. V was clipped by 3 bases and J by 0 bases, with 12 bases between them. The length of the CDR3 is 16 residues. CDR3 DNA: TGTGCCAGCAGTGAGGAGCAAAGGCTAGCCAAAAACATTCAGTACTTC. Residues: CASSEEQRLAKNIQYF.

The chain couples TRBV6-6 to TRBJ2-1; a possible D gene is TRBD1 (5 bases). V lost 6 bases, J lost 3 bases, and 15 bases lay in between. Germline V gene data show CDR1 as MNHNY and CDR2 as SVGAGI (reference sequence). This CDR3 region has 15 residues. The CDR3 DNA is TGTGCCAGCAGCCCCCGGGCAGGGATCTACAATGAGCAGTTCTTC. Translated: CASSPRAGIYNEQFF.

This chain connects TRBV7-9 to TRBJ1-6; D is perhaps TRBD1 (5 bases). V was shortened by 4 bases and J by 8 bases, with 15 bases between the two germline ends. The CDR3 sequence is 15 residues long. Germline CDR1 SEHNR, CDR2 FQNEAQ (reference sequence). In DNA, the CDR3 is TGTGCCAGCAGCTCTGTAGTCGACAGCGATTCACCCCTCCACTTT. Its translation is CASSSVVDSDSPLHF. Variable domain in full (rest from reference TRBV7-9 and TRBJ1-6): DTGVSQNPRHKITKRGQNVTFRCDPISEHNRLYWYRQTLGQGPEFLTYFQNEAQLEKSRLLSDRFSAERPKGSFSTLEIQRTEQGDSAMYLCASSSVVDSDSPLHFGNGTRLTVT.

The V call is TRBV4-1, the J call TRBJ1-2; 7 bases agree with TRBD1. Germline V gene lookup returns CDR1 MGHRA and CDR2 YSYEKL. The length of the CDR3 is 16 residues. V lost 1 base to trimming and J lost 2 bases; unmatched junction nucleotides: 7. The CDR3 DNA is TGCGCCAGCAGCCAAGGGTACGGGACAGAAAACTATGGCTACACCTTC. This codes for CASSQGYGTENYGYTF.

This rearrangement joins TRBV27 to TRBJ2-5, with D hard to call. The CDR3 runs 13 residues. Trimming left V 2 bases short and J 2 bases short, with 6 bases between. Germline V gene lookup returns CDR1 MNHEY and CDR2 SMNVEV (reference sequence). In nucleotides, the CDR3 is TGTGCCAGCAGTTTAAATGGGCAAGAGACCCAGTACTTC. This translates into CASSLNGQETQYF.

This chain uses TRBV27 with TRBJ1-1; perhaps TRBD1 as D (5 bases). The CDR3 spans 14 residues. Trimming cost V 2 bases and J 3 bases, with 10 bases left between them. Per the germline V gene, CDR1 is MNHEY and CDR2 is SMNVEV (reference sequence). CDR3 DNA sequence: TGTGCCAGCAGTTTAGGGGGTGGGGACACTGAAGCTTTCTTT. It translates to CASSLGGGDTEAFF.

The chain recombines TRBV5-5 with TRBJ1-3; tentative D call: TRBD1 (5 bases). From germline, CDR1 is SGHKS and CDR2 YYEKEE (reference sequence). V lost 4 bases and J lost 4, with 18 bases in between. The CDR3 has 16 residues. Here the CDR3 reads CASSPGTPAFGNTIYF. For the CDR3, the DNA is TGTGCCAGCAGCCCCGGGACGCCGGCGTTCGGAAACACCATATATTTT.

V usage is TRBV11-2 and J usage is TRBJ1-1, with 8 bases fitting TRBD1. The germline CDR1 and CDR2 sequences are SGHAT and FQNNGV. J gave up 6 bases and V 5 bases, and 8 bases lay outside the gene matches. This CDR3 is built from 14 residues. In DNA form, the CDR3 reads TGTGCCAGCAGCCTCGACAGGGGACAGGCTGAAGCTTTCTTT. Translation: CASSLDRGQAEAFF.

The chain has TRBV6-5 and TRBJ1-5, with D possibly TRBD1 on 6 matching bases. Trimming removed 6 bases from V and 7 bases from J, with 13 bases in between. This CDR3 spans 13 amino acids. The V gene's germline CDR1 is MNHEY and CDR2 SVGAGI. This CDR3 reads CASSQPGGQPQHF. In DNA form, the CDR3 reads TGTGCCAGCAGCCAACCGGGGGGCCAGCCCCAGCATTTT.

The rearrangement links TRBV4-3 to TRBJ2-3; the D gene is possibly TRBD2 (5 bases). This CDR3 is 17 amino acids long. The germline V and J ends were trimmed by 0 bases and 8 bases, with 21 bases remaining between them. The germline gives CDR1 LGHNA, CDR2 YSLEER. CDR3: CASSQELGPPGSGTQYF. CDR3 in DNA: TGCGCCAGCAGCCAAGAACTAGGGCCCCCGGGATCGGGTACGCAGTATTTT.

The V gene is TRBV5-8, the J gene TRBJ1-5; no clear D gene. This CDR3 has 15 residues. Germline values: CDR1 SGHTS, CDR2 YDEGEE. V dropped 0 bases and J dropped 0 bases, with 7 bases sitting between them. CDR3 amino acids: CASSLEQYSNQPQHF. CDR3 sequence (DNA): TGTGCCAGCAGCTTGGAACAGTATAGCAATCAGCCCCAGCATTTT. The variable domain in full, completed from reference TRBV5-8 and TRBJ1-5, reads EAGVTQSPTHLIKTRGQQATLRCSPISGHTSVYWYQQALGLGLQFLLWYDEGEERNRGNFPPRFSGRQFPNYSSELNVNALELEDSALYLCASSLEQYSNQPQHFGDGTRLSIL.